This T cell receptor beta chain emerged from a study of beta chain features in type 1 diabetes. Looking at the study overall: When patients were set against healthy donors, age, gender and cell yields were similar. Study observations and caveats: The question of HLA type influencing TCRB rearrangement was one that remained unresolved here.

Turning to this clone: The antigen is not known.

The whole isolated RNA underwent reverse transcription, so sequencing captured expressed TCRB transcripts. The method was immunoSEQ multiplex PCR; TCRdb's version includes in-frame clones alone and lacks a portion of them. Of hundreds of thousands of clones detected, about 63% appear once; the ten largest clones hold about 0.05%. V gave up 4 bases and J gave up 1 base, with 7 bases separating them. This CDR3 is 13 amino acids long. Germline assignment: CDR1 SEHNR and CDR2 FQNEAQ (reference sequence). This chain joins TRBV7-9 and TRBJ1-1; D is unclear. The receptor's source is a man aged 25-45 years in good health. Sequenced input: naive CD4+ T cells from blood. As DNA, the CDR3 is TGTGCCAGCAGCTCGGAGGCGAACACTGAAGCTTTCTTT. This encodes CASSSEANTEAFF.